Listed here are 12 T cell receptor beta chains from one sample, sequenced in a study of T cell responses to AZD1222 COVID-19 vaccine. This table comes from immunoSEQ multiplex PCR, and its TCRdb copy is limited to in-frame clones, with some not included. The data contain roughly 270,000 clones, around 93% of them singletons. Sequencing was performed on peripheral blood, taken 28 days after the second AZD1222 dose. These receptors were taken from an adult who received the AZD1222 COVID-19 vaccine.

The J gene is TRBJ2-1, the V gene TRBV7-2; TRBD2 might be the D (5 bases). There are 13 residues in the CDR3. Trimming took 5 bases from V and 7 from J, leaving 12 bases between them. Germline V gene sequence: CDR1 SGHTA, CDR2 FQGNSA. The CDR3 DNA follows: TGTGCCAGCAGCACCGGACTTCCTAATGAGCAGTTCTTC. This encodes CASSTGLPNEQFF.

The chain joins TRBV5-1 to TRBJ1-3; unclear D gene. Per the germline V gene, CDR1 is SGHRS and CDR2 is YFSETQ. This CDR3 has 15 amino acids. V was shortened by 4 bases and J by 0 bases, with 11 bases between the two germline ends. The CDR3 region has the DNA TGCGCCAGCAGCATAGGACGGAGCTCTGGAAACACCATATATTTT. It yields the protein CASSIGRSSGNTIYF. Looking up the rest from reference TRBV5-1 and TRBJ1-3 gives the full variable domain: KAGVTQTPRYLIKTRGQQVTLSCSPISGHRSVSWYQQTPGQGLQFLFEYFSETQRNKGNFPGRFSGRQFSNSRSEMNVSTLELGDSALYLCASSIGRSSGNTIYFGEGSWLTVV.

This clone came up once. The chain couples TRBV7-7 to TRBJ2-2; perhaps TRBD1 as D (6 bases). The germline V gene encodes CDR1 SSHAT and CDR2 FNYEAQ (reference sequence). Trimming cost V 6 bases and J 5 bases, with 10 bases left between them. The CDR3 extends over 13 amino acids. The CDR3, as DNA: TGTGCCAGCAGTAGGGGGACGACCGGGGAGCTGTTTTTT. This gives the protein CASSRGTTGELFF.

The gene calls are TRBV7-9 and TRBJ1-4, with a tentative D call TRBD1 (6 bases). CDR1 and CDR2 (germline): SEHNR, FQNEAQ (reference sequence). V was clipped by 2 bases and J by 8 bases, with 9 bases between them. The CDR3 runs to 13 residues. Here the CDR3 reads CASSLQTGEKLFF. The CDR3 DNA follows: TGTGCCAGCAGCTTACAGACAGGCGAAAAACTGTTTTTT.

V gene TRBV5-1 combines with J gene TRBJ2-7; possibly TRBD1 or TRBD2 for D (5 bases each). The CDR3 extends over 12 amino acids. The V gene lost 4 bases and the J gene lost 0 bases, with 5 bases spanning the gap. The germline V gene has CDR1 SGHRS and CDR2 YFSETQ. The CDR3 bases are TGCGCCAGCAGCGGGGGCTCCTACGAGCAGTACTTC. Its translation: CASSGGSYEQYF.

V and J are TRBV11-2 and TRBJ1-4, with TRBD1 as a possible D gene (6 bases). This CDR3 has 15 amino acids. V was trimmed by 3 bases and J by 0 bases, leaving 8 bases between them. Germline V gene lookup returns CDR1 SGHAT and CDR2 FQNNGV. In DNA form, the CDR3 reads TGTGCCAGCAGCTTGGGGGGCGCAACTAATGAAAAACTGTTTTTT. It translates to CASSLGGATNEKLFF.

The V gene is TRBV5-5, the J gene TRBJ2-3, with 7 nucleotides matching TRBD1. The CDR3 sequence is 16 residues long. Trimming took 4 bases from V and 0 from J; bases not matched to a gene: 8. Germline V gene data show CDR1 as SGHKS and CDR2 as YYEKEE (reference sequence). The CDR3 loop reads CASSRGQALSTDTQYF. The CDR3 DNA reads TGTGCCAGCAGCCGTGGACAGGCCCTAAGCACAGATACGCAGTATTTT.

CDR3 loop: CASSLTSGTDTQYF. The CDR3 DNA is TGTGCCAGCAGCTTAACTAGCGGCACAGATACGCAGTATTTT. The rearrangement links TRBV7-9 to TRBJ2-3; TRBD2 matches 7 bases. The J segment lost 1 base and the V segment lost 2 bases, leaving 0 bases of the junction unmatched. The CDR3 is 14 amino acids. Germline loops: CDR1 SEHNR, CDR2 FQNEAQ (reference sequence).

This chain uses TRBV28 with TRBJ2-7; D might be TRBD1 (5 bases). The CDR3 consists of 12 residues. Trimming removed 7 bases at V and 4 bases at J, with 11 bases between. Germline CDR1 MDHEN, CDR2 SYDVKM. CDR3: CASTGRVYEQYF. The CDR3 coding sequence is TGTGCCAGCACCGGCAGGGTTTACGAGCAGTACTTC.

The CDR3 DNA reads as TGCGCCAGCAGTGGCCCTTCTGACCTTGGACAGGGATACAATGAGCAGTTCTTC. Translating gives CASSGPSDLGQGYNEQFF. The V gene is TRBV10-2, the J gene TRBJ2-1; 8 bases match TRBD1. Germline V CDR1 and CDR2: WSHSY, SAAADI. This CDR3 is 18 amino acids long. V lost 4 bases to trimming and J lost 4 bases; unmatched junction nucleotides: 15.

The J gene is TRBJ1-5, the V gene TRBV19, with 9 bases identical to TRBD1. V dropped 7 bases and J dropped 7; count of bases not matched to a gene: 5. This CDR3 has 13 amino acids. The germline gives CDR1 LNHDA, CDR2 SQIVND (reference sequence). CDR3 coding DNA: TGTGCCAGTACCTGGACAGGGGAACAGCCCCAGCATTTT. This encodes CASTWTGEQPQHF.

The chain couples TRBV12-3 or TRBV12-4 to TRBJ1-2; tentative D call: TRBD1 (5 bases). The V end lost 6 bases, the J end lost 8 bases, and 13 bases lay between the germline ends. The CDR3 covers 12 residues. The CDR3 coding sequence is TGTGCCAGCAGGCACTCAGGGTCCGGCTACACCTTC. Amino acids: CASRHSGSGYTF.